These T cell receptor beta chains were read from a single sample in a study of T cell repertoires in cytomegalovirus infection. TCRdb analysed the reads with MiXCR anew, one entry per CDR3 protein. This table has about 250,000 distinct CDR3 sequences, about 12% appearing once. What was sequenced was PBMCs. The receptor set was obtained from a human donor in good health (CMV status not recorded). Some clones in this sample may be carry-over from other donors' samples. Each CDR3 is given with its conserved first and last residue. A D gene is named only where the DNA matches it firmly. Clone size is given for some rows only: seen once, a few or many times, or a class if the clone is expanded.

v_call,j_call,d_call,clone_size,cdr3_nt,cdr3_aa
TRBV29-1,TRBJ2-5,NA,many,TGCAGCGTTGAAGCCCCTGGTGAGACCCAGTACTTC,CSVEAPGETQYF
TRBV7-4,TRBJ2-2,NA,NA,TGTGCCAGCAGCTCAGGGACCTTTCGTGGCACCGGGGAGCTGTTTTTT,CASSSGTFRGTGELFF
TRBV30,TRBJ2-2,NA,few,TGTGCCTGGAGCCTAGGGGGGACCGGGGAGCTGTTTTTT,CAWSLGGTGELFF
TRBV29-1,TRBJ2-7,NA,few,TGCAGCGTTGAAGATCTAGGGGAGCAGTACTTC,CSVEDLGEQYF
TRBV11-2,TRBJ2-7,NA,few,TGTGCCAGCAGCCGGAACAGGGACTACGAGCAGTACTTC,CASSRNRDYEQYF
TRBV7-2,TRBJ2-2,TRBD2,many,TGTGCCAGCAGCCCCGGACTAGCGATCGGGGAGCTGTTTTTT,CASSPGLAIGELFF
TRBV19,TRBJ2-1,TRBD1,many,TGTGCCAGTAGTACTCCTCGGACAGGGGGCATCGGGAATGAGCAGTTCTTC,CASSTPRTGGIGNEQFF
TRBV7-2,TRBJ1-1,NA,many,TGTGCCAGCAGCTTGGCTTACAGGAAAAGCACTGAAGCTTTCTTT,CASSLAYRKSTEAFF
TRBV12-5,TRBJ1-1,NA,many,TGTGCTAGTGGTTTGGTTAGTCAGGGGAGGACTGAAGCTTTCTTT,CASGLVSQGRTEAFF
TRBV6-2/TRBV6-3,TRBJ1-1,TRBD1,many,TGTGCCAGCAGAACCAGGGAGGGAGGGGGCGCGGTGAACACTGAAGCTTTCTTT,CASRTREGGGAVNTEAFF
TRBV6-4,TRBJ2-1,TRBD1,many,TGTGCCAGCAGAAGGACAGGCTACAATGAGCAGTTCTTC,CASRRTGYNEQFF
TRBV4-2,TRBJ1-1,NA,few,TGTGCCAGCAGCCAAGGACAGATGAACACTGAAGCTTTCTTT,CASSQGQMNTEAFF
TRBV6-6,TRBJ2-7,TRBD1,many,TGTGCCAGCAGTTACTCCCCAGGGGGCGGGCAGTACTTC,CASSYSPGGGQYF
TRBV11-1,TRBJ2-7,TRBD2,many,TGTGCCAGCAGCTTAAGGGAGGGGCACGGGAACGAGCAGTACTTC,CASSLREGHGNEQYF
TRBV7-2,TRBJ2-2,NA,many,TGTGCCAGCAGCGCCAACGGCAACACCGGGGAGCTGTTTTTT,CASSANGNTGELFF
TRBV29-1,TRBJ1-5,TRBD1,many,TGCAGCGTTGCTTCAGGGGGCGGTCAGCCCCAGCATTTT,CSVASGGGQPQHF
TRBV2,TRBJ2-1,NA,NA,TGTGCCAGCAGTGAGTTCCCCCGGGGAGAGCAGTTCTTC,CASSEFPRGEQFF
TRBV7-2,TRBJ1-3,NA,many,TGTGCCAGCAGCTTAGTTGTGGGGCGTGGAAACACCATATATTTT,CASSLVVGRGNTIYF
TRBV7-2,TRBJ1-6,NA,many,TGTGCCAGCAGCTTAGAGGCCCGGGGCAATAATTCACCCCTCCACTTT,CASSLEARGNNSPLHF
TRBV25-1,TRBJ2-5,NA,many,TGTGCCAGCAGTGAAGGACGGGGGCCGGGAGAGACCCAGTACTTC,CASSEGRGPGETQYF
TRBV7-2,TRBJ1-1,NA,NA,TGTGCCAGCCTCACAGGGCTGAACACTGAAGCTTTCTTT,CASLTGLNTEAFF
TRBV7-9,TRBJ2-5,TRBD2,many,TGTGCCAGCAGCTTCTCCGGGACTATGGGAGAGACCCAGTACTTC,CASSFSGTMGETQYF
TRBV7-9,TRBJ2-1,NA,many,TGTGCCAGCAGACTAGAGGTTTGGGACAATGAGCAGTTCTTC,CASRLEVWDNEQFF
TRBV7-2,TRBJ2-7,NA,many,TGTGCCAGCAGCTTACGGGCAGGTTCCTACGAGCAGTACTTC,CASSLRAGSYEQYF
TRBV28,TRBJ2-3,TRBD2,NA,TGTGCCAGCAGTCAAGCGGGATACTATGGTACGCAGTATTTT,CASSQAGYYGTQYF
TRBV28,TRBJ1-1,TRBD1,many,TGTGCCAGCAGTCCCCGGACAGGGGCGAACACTGAAGCTTTCTTT,CASSPRTGANTEAFF
TRBV11-3,TRBJ2-1,NA,few,TGTGCCAGCAGCTTAGTCGGCGGGGCCAATGAGCAGTTCTTC,CASSLVGGANEQFF
TRBV7-9,TRBJ2-1,NA,many,TGTGCCAGCAGCTCTCCGTGGGGCCGGGATGAGCAGTTCTTC,CASSSPWGRDEQFF
TRBV6-2/TRBV6-3,TRBJ2-3,NA,few,TGTGCCAGCAGCCAAGGGCAGGGCGAGGGAGATACGCAGTATTTT,CASSQGQGEGDTQYF
TRBV11-2,TRBJ2-7,TRBD2,many,TGTGCCAGCAGCAAAACACGGACGGCGGGAGTCTCCTACGAGCAGTACTTC,CASSKTRTAGVSYEQYF
TRBV20-1,TRBJ2-1,NA,few,TGCAGTGCCCGGGGACCTACTGAGCAGTTCTTC,CSARGPTEQFF
TRBV19,TRBJ1-5,TRBD1,few,TGTGCCAGTAGGGATCCGGGACAGGGGGCTAGTCAGCCCCAGCATTTT,CASRDPGQGASQPQHF
TRBV20-1,TRBJ2-7,TRBD2,many,TGCAGTGCCAACGGACTAGCGGGAGGGTCCTACGAGCAGTACTTC,CSANGLAGGSYEQYF
TRBV28,TRBJ2-7,NA,many,TGTGCCAGCAGTACACCGGGGGAGCAGTACTTC,CASSTPGEQYF
TRBV6-2/TRBV6-3,TRBJ2-1,TRBD1,few,TGTGCCAGCATAGCGGACAGGGCAAGACATGAGCAGTTCTTC,CASIADRARHEQFF
TRBV2,TRBJ2-7,NA,NA,TGTGCCAGCAGTGAACGGCTAGCGTTTAGCTCCTACGAGCAGTACTTC,CASSERLAFSSYEQYF
TRBV20-1,TRBJ1-6,NA,NA,TGCAGTGGATCTGTTCAGGGTTCACCCCTCCACTTT,CSGSVQGSPLHF
TRBV12-5,TRBJ2-2,NA,many,TGTGCTAGTGGTTTGAGGGACTACACCGGGGAGCTGTTTTTT,CASGLRDYTGELFF
TRBV10-3,TRBJ1-1,NA,many,TGTGCCATCAGGGGGGGGGGGAACACTGAAGCTTTCTTT,CAIRGGGNTEAFF
TRBV7-2,TRBJ2-1,TRBD2,many,TGTGCCAGCGGATCCGGAAATAGCGGGAGGAATGAGCAGTTCTTC,CASGSGNSGRNEQFF
TRBV7-2,TRBJ2-7,TRBD2,many,TGTGCCAGCAGCTTAAGTATCGCTAGCGGGGAGGACGAGCAGTACTTC,CASSLSIASGEDEQYF
TRBV7-2,TRBJ2-6,NA,many,TGTGCCAGCAGCTTAGTAGCGAGCTCTGGGGCCAACGTCCTGACTTTC,CASSLVASSGANVLTF
TRBV7-9,TRBJ1-1,NA,NA,TGTGCCAGCAGCCCTACGGGGGGCAGGGAAGCTTTCTTT,CASSPTGGREAFF
TRBV28,TRBJ1-1,TRBD1,NA,TGTGCCAGCACCATGCAGGGGGGCACTGAAGCTTTCTTT,CASTMQGGTEAFF
TRBV5-1,TRBJ1-1,NA,many,TGCGCCAGCAGGGTCACAGATAACACTGAAGCTTTCTTT,CASRVTDNTEAFF
TRBV25-1,TRBJ1-6,NA,many,TGTGCCAGCCGGAATGGAGGCCTTACCCTCCACTTT,CASRNGGLTLHF
TRBV2,TRBJ2-3,NA,NA,TGTGCCAGCAGCGTGCTGGGGGGCGGGACAGATACGCAGTATTTT,CASSVLGGGTDTQYF
TRBV12-3/TRBV12-4,TRBJ2-1,TRBD2,many,TGTGCCAGCAGTTTCGGGACTAGGGGTAATGAGCAGTTCTTC,CASSFGTRGNEQFF
TRBV4-3,TRBJ2-7,NA,NA,TGCGCCAGCAGCCAAGATCCGCAGAGCTCCTACGAGCAGTACTTC,CASSQDPQSSYEQYF
TRBV28,TRBJ2-3,TRBD2,NA,TGTGCCACCATCAACCCAAGCGGGAGGAGAGATACGCAGTATTTT,CATINPSGRRDTQYF
TRBV19,TRBJ1-1,NA,many,TGTGCCAGTAGCCTCGACAAGGGGCCGAACACTGAAGCTTTCTTT,CASSLDKGPNTEAFF
TRBV7-2,TRBJ2-3,TRBD2,many,TGTGCCAGCAGCTTAGACGGCGGGGGGCCAGATACGCAGTATTTT,CASSLDGGGPDTQYF
TRBV6-5,TRBJ1-5,TRBD1,NA,TGTGCCAGCAGTTCGCAGGGGGGTAGTCAGCCCCAGCATTTT,CASSSQGGSQPQHF
TRBV5-1,TRBJ1-2,TRBD1,NA,TGCGCCAGCAGCTCCGGACAGGGGGCGTCATCCATGTATGGCTACACCTTC,CASSSGQGASSMYGYTF
TRBV6-8,TRBJ1-1,NA,NA,TGTGCCAGCACCTCTCCGGGGGCGCAGGGCACTGAAGCTTTCTTT,CASTSPGAQGTEAFF
TRBV7-2,TRBJ2-2,TRBD2,many,TGTGCCAGCAGCCTGACTAGCGGGAACGGCGGGGAGCTGTTTTTT,CASSLTSGNGGELFF
TRBV27,TRBJ1-1,NA,many,TGTGCCAGCAGTACCAGGGGCTCGAACACTGAAGCTTTCTTT,CASSTRGSNTEAFF